This passage covers 4 T cell receptor beta chains from one sample sequenced in a study of blood T cell repertoires in COVID-19. Sequenced by immunoSEQ multiplex PCR; TCRdb stores in-frame clones only, minus some. The data contain 150,000 to 200,000 clones, 81% of them singletons. Input material: peripheral blood. The receptors shown here come from a human donor in a cohort sampled during active COVID-19.

The J gene is TRBJ2-7, the V gene TRBV5-1; 8 nucleotides match TRBD1. Looked up from germline, CDR1 is SGHRS and CDR2 is YFSETQ. J was trimmed by 6 bases and V by 3 bases; bases with no gene match: 5. The length of the CDR3 is 13 residues. The CDR3 nucleotides read TGCGCCAGCAGCTATCAGGGGGCGGGCGAGCAGTACTTC. Translation: CASSYQGAGEQYF. Based on the CDR3 plus reference TRBV5-1 and TRBJ2-7, the full variable domain is KAGVTQTPRYLIKTRGQQVTLSCSPISGHRSVSWYQQTPGQGLQFLFEYFSETQRNKGNFPGRFSGRQFSNSRSEMNVSTLELGDSALYLCASSYQGAGEQYFGPGTRLTVT.

The CDR3: CASSSSSGRASTGELFF. In nucleotides, the CDR3 is TGTGCCAGCAGTTCATCTAGCGGGAGGGCCAGCACCGGGGAGCTGTTTTTT. J is TRBJ2-2 and V is TRBV27; 12 bases map to TRBD2. V shed 4 bases and J 4 bases; nucleotides not matched to a gene: 7. The CDR3 totals 17 residues. The germline V gene encodes CDR1 MNHEY and CDR2 SMNVEV (reference sequence).

The chain links TRBV10-3 to TRBJ2-7; no clear D. V was clipped by 0 bases and J by 3 bases, with 9 bases between them. The germline gives CDR1 ENHRY, CDR2 SYGVKD. The CDR3 spans 14 residues. The DNA of the CDR3 is TGTGCCATCAGTGAGTCGGGTGGGCGCTACGAGCAGTACTTC. Its protein product is CAISESGGRYEQYF.

V usage is TRBV19 and J usage is TRBJ1-6; D gene uncertain. Germline V gene data show CDR1 as LNHDA and CDR2 as SQIVND (reference sequence). The CDR3 sequence is 15 residues long. V lost 4 bases and J lost 2, with 9 bases in between. The CDR3 loop reads CASSKENPYNSPLHF. Written as DNA, the CDR3 is TGTGCCAGTAGTAAGGAGAATCCCTATAATTCACCCCTCCACTTT.